This T cell receptor (beta chain) came from a study of control samples from healthy donors and cancer patients. The CDR3 runs to 12 residues. The germline V and J ends were trimmed by 3 bases and 3 bases, with 3 bases remaining between them. The germline V gene encodes CDR1 SGHRS and CDR2 YFSETQ. Profiled with immunoSEQ multiplex PCR; TCRdb holds only in-frame clones, not every one. The table shows roughly 100,000 clones, with 83% occurring only once. The clonotype was recovered from a woman in her forties or fifties in good health. The chain is built from TRBV5-1 and TRBJ2-2; D remains unclear. The specimen was blood. The CDR3 DNA sequence: TGCGCCAGCAGCTCCGACACCGGGGAGCTGTTTTTT. It codes for CASSSDTGELFF.